One sample yielded the 30 T cell receptor beta chains listed below, sequenced in a study of siplizumab effects on memory and regulatory T cells. The assay was immunoSEQ multiplex PCR, and TCRdb's table has in-frame clones only and misses some. The sample has about 56,000 clones; about 98% are singletons. What was sequenced was naive CD8+ T cells sorted from blood. These receptors were obtained from a human donor in good health.

The chain couples TRBV7-9 to TRBJ1-2; possibly TRBD1 for D (6 bases). With 5 bases removed from V and 1 base from J, the gap between germline ends came to 14 bases. Germline V lookup: CDR1 SEHNR, CDR2 FQNEAQ (reference sequence). The CDR3 has 15 amino acids. The CDR3 coding sequence is TGTGCCAGCAGCGACACCCGGACAGTTAACTATGGCTACACCTTC. This sequence encodes CASSDTRTVNYGYTF.

The V call is TRBV11-1, the J call TRBJ2-7, with a tentative D call TRBD1 (5 bases). Germline V CDR1 and CDR2: SGHAT, FQDESV (reference sequence). Trimming left V 3 bases short and J 2 bases short, with 5 bases between. The CDR3 consists of 12 residues. CDR3 DNA: TGTGCCAGCAGCTTGACAGCCTACGAGCAGTACTTC. This gives the protein CASSLTAYEQYF.

A word on this clone: The same CDR3 is also encoded by other DNA sequences in this sample. The V and J genes are TRBV9 and TRBJ1-1; D gene unclear. From germline, CDR1 is SGDLS and CDR2 YYNGEE. Deletions cut 3 bases from V and 2 bases from J, with 5 bases between. This CDR3 is 12 amino acids long. The CDR3 here is CASSGSNTEAFF. CDR3 nucleotides: TGTGCCAGCAGCGGTAGTAACACTGAAGCTTTCTTT.

The rearrangement joins TRBV27 to TRBJ1-5; TRBD1 is a possible D gene (6 bases). Germline CDR1 is MNHEY and CDR2 is SMNVEV (reference sequence). The CDR3 loop spans 14 amino acids. V lost 1 base to trimming and J lost 7 bases, with 11 bases between them. CDR3 in amino acids: CASSLFRGDQPQHF. Here the CDR3 DNA reads TGTGCCAGCAGTTTATTCAGGGGAGACCAGCCCCAGCATTTT.

This clone was found once. This chain's CDR3 is CSVDSIGVSEAFF. CDR3 bases: TGCAGCGTTGATTCCATAGGGGTGTCTGAAGCTTTCTTT. The V call is TRBV29-1, the J call TRBJ1-1, with D possibly being TRBD1 (5 bases). Trimming took 3 bases from V and 6 from J, leaving 14 bases between them. Germline V gives CDR1 SQVTM, CDR2 ANQGSEA. This CDR3 spans 13 amino acids.

This clone was seen just once. The V gene is TRBV21-1, the J gene TRBJ2-7; the table calls TRBD2, which could not be checked here. TRBV21-1 is given as a pseudogene. This CDR3 region has 14 residues. For the CDR3, the DNA is TGTGCCAGCAGCCCGCGCGGGCGCTCCTACGAGCAGTACTTC. Its translation is CASSPRGRSYEQYF.

In this sample, this clone turned up a few times. The rearrangement uses TRBV2 and TRBJ1-5; D is unresolved. Germline CDR1 is SNHLY and CDR2 is FYNNEI. The V end was cut by 1 base, the J end by 7 bases, with 5 bases between. This CDR3 is built from 12 residues. As DNA, the CDR3 is TGTGCCAGCAGTGAAGGGCCCCAGCCCCAGCATTTT. The encoded protein is CASSEGPQPQHF.

The rearrangement joins TRBV5-6 to TRBJ2-1, with 15 bases lining up with TRBD2. The CDR3 extends over 16 amino acids. The V segment lost 4 bases and the J segment 9 bases; nucleotides outside the gene matches: 8. From germline, CDR1 is SGHDT and CDR2 YYEEEE. CDR3: CASSDGLAGGFGEQFF. As DNA, the CDR3 is TGTGCCAGCAGCGACGGACTAGCGGGAGGGTTCGGTGAGCAGTTCTTC.

This CDR3 reads CASSIPGQAYNEQFF. The DNA for the CDR3 is TGTGCCAGTAGTATACCGGGACAGGCTTACAATGAGCAGTTCTTC. This chain joins TRBV19 and TRBJ2-1, with TRBD1 identical over 8 bases. This CDR3 is 15 amino acids long. Trimming cost V 2 bases and J 4 bases; bases outside gene matches: 4. Per the germline V gene, CDR1 is LNHDA and CDR2 is SQIVND (reference sequence).

The chain recombines TRBV19 with TRBJ2-1; the D gene is possibly TRBD2 (5 bases). Germline values: CDR1 LNHDA, CDR2 SQIVND (reference sequence). This CDR3 spans 14 amino acids. V was cut by 7 bases and J by 0 bases, with 10 bases left in between. CDR3 protein: CASTWESSYNEQFF. In DNA, the CDR3 is TGTGCCAGTACTTGGGAGAGCTCCTACAATGAGCAGTTCTTC.

V usage is TRBV4-2 and J usage is TRBJ2-7, with a possible D match to TRBD2 (7 bases). CDR3 size: 15 residues. V lost 1 base, J lost 3 bases, and 13 bases lay in between. CDR1 LGHNA and CDR2 YNFKEQ come from the germline V gene. The CDR3 here is CASSQVRGPLYEQYF. DNA for the CDR3: TGTGCCAGCAGCCAAGTGCGGGGGCCTCTCTACGAGCAGTACTTC.

The gene calls are TRBV5-4 and TRBJ1-2; 7 positions agree with TRBD1. The CDR3 sequence is 15 residues long. Trimming removed 3 bases from V and 0 bases from J; junction bases left unmatched: 5. In germline, CDR1 is SGHNT, CDR2 YYREEE (reference sequence). The CDR3 sequence is CASSSGQTANYGYTF. DNA of the CDR3: TGTGCCAGCAGCTCGGGACAGACAGCTAACTATGGCTACACCTTC.

CDR3 protein: CASSVKQGVNTEAFF. The CDR3 DNA reads TGTGCCAGCAGCGTAAAACAGGGGGTGAACACTGAAGCTTTCTTT. The genes are TRBV9 and TRBJ1-1; 8 nucleotides agree with TRBD1. Germline lookup yields CDR1 SGDLS and CDR2 YYNGEE. J was trimmed by 0 bases and V by 1 base; bases with no gene match: 2. This CDR3 is built from 15 residues.

The chain has TRBV13 and TRBJ2-3, with unresolved D. The germline V and J ends were trimmed by 3 bases and 9 bases, with 22 bases remaining between them. Looked up from germline, CDR1 is PRHDT and CDR2 is FYEKMQ (reference sequence). The CDR3 runs to 16 residues. The CDR3 sequence is CASSLGPTRAAVTQYF. CDR3 nucleotides: TGTGCCAGCAGCTTGGGCCCGACTCGGGCGGCGGTGACGCAGTATTTT. The variable domain in full, completed from reference TRBV13 and TRBJ2-3, reads AAGVIQSPRHLIKEKRETATLKCYPIPRHDTVYWYQQGPGQDPQFLISFYEKMQSDKGSIPDRFSAQQFSDYHSELNMSSLELGDSALYFCASSLGPTRAAVTQYFGPGTRLTVL.

This chain connects TRBV7-9 to TRBJ2-7; D not resolved. Trimming pared 1 base from V and 3 bases from J, leaving 7 bases between. CDR3 size: 13 residues. Germline loops: CDR1 SEHNR, CDR2 FQNEAQ (reference sequence). In nucleotides, the CDR3 is TGTGCCAGCAGCTTAGTAGCCGGCTACGAGCAGTACTTC. Translating it yields CASSLVAGYEQYF. Full variable domain (missing parts from reference TRBV7-9 and TRBJ2-7): DTGVSQNPRHKITKRGQNVTFRCDPISEHNRLYWYRQTLGQGPEFLTYFQNEAQLEKSRLLSDRFSAERPKGSFSTLEIQRTEQGDSAMYLCASSLVAGYEQYFGPGTRLTVT.

This clone appeared once. The chain employs TRBV7-9 and TRBJ2-2; no reliable D call. The CDR3 runs 13 residues. The V end was cut by 4 bases, the J end by 2 bases, with 5 bases between. The V gene's germline CDR1 is SEHNR and CDR2 FQNEAQ (reference sequence). The CDR3, as DNA: TGTGCCAGCAGCTCCTTTAACACCGGGGAGCTGTTTTTT. It specifies CASSSFNTGELFF.

The rearrangement joins TRBV19 to TRBJ1-5, with D perhaps TRBD1 (6 bases). The CDR3 contains 18 residues. Trimming stripped 5 bases from V and 1 base from J, with 21 bases between. Germline CDR1 is LNHDA and CDR2 is SQIVND (reference sequence). CDR3 DNA: TGTGCCAGTAGTGTCGACAGACAGGAGGGTTTGAGCAATCAGCCCCAGCATTTT. This codes for CASSVDRQEGLSNQPQHF.

The chain couples TRBV7-9 to TRBJ2-7; 8 positions agree with TRBD2. From germline, CDR1 is SEHNR and CDR2 FQNEAQ (reference sequence). The CDR3 length is 14 residues. The V and J ends lost 5 bases and 0 bases, in that order; junction bases with no gene match: 3. This chain's CDR3 is CASSLSGNSYEQYF. In nucleotides, the CDR3 is TGTGCCAGCAGCCTTAGCGGGAACTCCTACGAGCAGTACTTC.

In DNA, the CDR3 is TGTGCCAGCAGCTTTCCCCAACGACTAGCGGGAGCTTTCCATGAGCAGTTCTTC. It specifies CASSFPQRLAGAFHEQFF. The chain has TRBV7-8 and TRBJ2-1; TRBD2 matches 12 bases. Trimming took 3 bases from V and 8 from J; bases not matched to a gene: 14. Germline CDR1 reads SGHVS; CDR2 reads FQNEAQ. The CDR3 covers 18 residues.

The chain recombines TRBV4-3 with TRBJ2-1; D is tentatively TRBD1 or TRBD2 (5 bases each). V lost 8 bases and J 3 bases, leaving 14 bases between the germline ends. Germline loops: CDR1 LGHNA, CDR2 YSLEER. This CDR3 is built from 14 residues. CDR3: CASGFGDVYNEQFF. The CDR3 DNA is TGCGCCAGCGGCTTTGGGGACGTCTACAATGAGCAGTTCTTC.

The chain couples TRBV29-1 to TRBJ1-4; 8 bases match TRBD1. The CDR3 contains 15 residues. With V trimmed by 3 bases and J by 4 bases, 7 bases remained unmatched. Germline-derived CDR1 and CDR2 are SQVTM and ANQGSEA. The CDR3 protein is CSVDGTGFGNEKLFF. In DNA form, the CDR3 reads TGCAGCGTTGATGGGACAGGCTTCGGTAATGAAAAACTGTTTTTT. Full variable domain (rest looked up from reference TRBV29-1 and TRBJ1-4): SAVISQKPSRDICQRGTSLTIQCQVDSQVTMMFWYRQQPGQSLTLIATANQGSEATYESGFVIDKFPISRPNLTFSTLTVSNMSPEDSSIYLCSVDGTGFGNEKLFFGSGTQLSVL.

This clone showed up just once. The CDR3 protein is CASSLTKGAWETQYF. The CDR3 bases are TGTGCCAGCAGCTTAACGAAGGGGGCATGGGAGACCCAGTACTTC. The chain combines TRBV7-3 with TRBJ2-5; 7 nucleotides agree with TRBD1. Germline loops: CDR1 SGHTA, CDR2 FQGTGA. The CDR3 has 15 amino acids. The junction had 6 bases not matched to a gene; V was cut back by 0 bases and J by 5 bases. The full variable domain, completed using reference TRBV7-3 and TRBJ2-5, is GAGVSQTPSNKVTEKGKYVELRCDPISGHTALYWYRQSLGQGPEFLIYFQGTGAADDSGLPNDRFFAVRPEGSVSTLKIQRTERGDSAVYLCASSLTKGAWETQYFGPGTRLLVL.

V is TRBV28 and J is TRBJ1-3; 9 nucleotides line up with TRBD1. This CDR3 has 14 residues. With 5 bases clipped from V and 2 bases from J, the junction kept 1 base outside the gene matches. Germline V gives CDR1 MDHEN, CDR2 SYDVKM. The CDR3 region has the DNA TGTGCCAGCAGTACAGGGGGCACTGGAAACACCATATATTTT. This translates into CASSTGGTGNTIYF.

V is TRBV7-2 and J is TRBJ1-2, with D perhaps TRBD1 (5 bases). Trimming stripped 4 bases from V and 2 bases from J, with 8 bases between. CDR1 and CDR2 from the germline V gene are SGHTA and FQGNSA. The CDR3 consists of 13 residues. CDR3 bases: TGTGCCAGCAGCTCGGGGGAAAACTATGGCTACACCTTC. The encoded protein is CASSSGENYGYTF.

J is TRBJ2-1 and V is TRBV30, with D uncertain. This CDR3 comprises 13 residues. V lost 0 bases to trimming and J lost 4 bases, with 7 bases between them. Germline assignment: CDR1 GTSNPN and CDR2 SVGIG (reference sequence). CDR3 in DNA: TGTGCCTGGAGTGTACAGAGTTACAATGAGCAGTTCTTC. It is translated as CAWSVQSYNEQFF.

The rearrangement uses TRBV9 and TRBJ1-1; no reliable D call. This CDR3 has 13 residues. Germline V CDR1 and CDR2: SGDLS, YYNGEE. V shed 4 bases and J shed 1 base, with 8 bases lying between them. CDR3 sequence reads: CASSFQTNTEAFF. CDR3 nucleotides: TGTGCCAGCAGCTTTCAGACGAACACTGAAGCTTTCTTT. Drawing the rest from reference TRBV9 and TRBJ1-1, the complete variable domain is DSGVTQTPKHLITATGQRVTLRCSPRSGDLSVYWYQQSLDQGLQFLIQYYNGEERAKGNILERFSAQQFPDLHSELNLSSLELGDSALYFCASSFQTNTEAFFGQGTRLTVV.

The V gene is TRBV28, the J gene TRBJ2-3; 10 bases match TRBD2. V trimming: 3 bases; J trimming: 4 bases; junction bases outside the gene matches: 7. This CDR3 has 16 residues. Germline V gene lookup returns CDR1 MDHEN and CDR2 SYDVKM. CDR3 loop: CASSFLSGRIADTQYF. For the CDR3, the DNA is TGTGCCAGCAGTTTCCTTAGCGGGAGGATCGCAGATACGCAGTATTTT.

This clone showed up just once. The V and J genes are TRBV29-1 and TRBJ2-7, with 7 nucleotides matching TRBD1. V was clipped by 4 bases and J by 5 bases; unmatched bases: 8. The germline V gene encodes CDR1 SQVTM and CDR2 ANQGSEA. The CDR3 has 13 residues. The CDR3 region has the DNA TGCAGCGTTGTAGGGGGACAGTTCAACGAGCAGTACTTC. It specifies CSVVGGQFNEQYF.

The gene calls are TRBV19 and TRBJ2-3; D is possibly TRBD2 (6 bases). The CDR3 has 15 residues. Germline CDR1 is LNHDA and CDR2 is SQIVND (reference sequence). V was clipped by 1 base and J by 3 bases, with 11 bases between them. The CDR3 DNA reads as TGTGCCAGTAGTATAGGTATAGGACTAACAGATACGCAGTATTTT. Translating it yields CASSIGIGLTDTQYF.

The chain joins TRBV6-1 to TRBJ1-5; the match to TRBD1 covers 10 bases. Germline V CDR1 and CDR2: MNHNS, SASEGT. The CDR3 extends over 14 amino acids. J was trimmed by 8 bases and V by 5 bases; bases with no gene match: 6. The CDR3 region has the DNA TGTGCCAGCAGTCGACAGGGGGCAGTGGAGCCCCAGCATTTT. Protein: CASSRQGAVEPQHF.